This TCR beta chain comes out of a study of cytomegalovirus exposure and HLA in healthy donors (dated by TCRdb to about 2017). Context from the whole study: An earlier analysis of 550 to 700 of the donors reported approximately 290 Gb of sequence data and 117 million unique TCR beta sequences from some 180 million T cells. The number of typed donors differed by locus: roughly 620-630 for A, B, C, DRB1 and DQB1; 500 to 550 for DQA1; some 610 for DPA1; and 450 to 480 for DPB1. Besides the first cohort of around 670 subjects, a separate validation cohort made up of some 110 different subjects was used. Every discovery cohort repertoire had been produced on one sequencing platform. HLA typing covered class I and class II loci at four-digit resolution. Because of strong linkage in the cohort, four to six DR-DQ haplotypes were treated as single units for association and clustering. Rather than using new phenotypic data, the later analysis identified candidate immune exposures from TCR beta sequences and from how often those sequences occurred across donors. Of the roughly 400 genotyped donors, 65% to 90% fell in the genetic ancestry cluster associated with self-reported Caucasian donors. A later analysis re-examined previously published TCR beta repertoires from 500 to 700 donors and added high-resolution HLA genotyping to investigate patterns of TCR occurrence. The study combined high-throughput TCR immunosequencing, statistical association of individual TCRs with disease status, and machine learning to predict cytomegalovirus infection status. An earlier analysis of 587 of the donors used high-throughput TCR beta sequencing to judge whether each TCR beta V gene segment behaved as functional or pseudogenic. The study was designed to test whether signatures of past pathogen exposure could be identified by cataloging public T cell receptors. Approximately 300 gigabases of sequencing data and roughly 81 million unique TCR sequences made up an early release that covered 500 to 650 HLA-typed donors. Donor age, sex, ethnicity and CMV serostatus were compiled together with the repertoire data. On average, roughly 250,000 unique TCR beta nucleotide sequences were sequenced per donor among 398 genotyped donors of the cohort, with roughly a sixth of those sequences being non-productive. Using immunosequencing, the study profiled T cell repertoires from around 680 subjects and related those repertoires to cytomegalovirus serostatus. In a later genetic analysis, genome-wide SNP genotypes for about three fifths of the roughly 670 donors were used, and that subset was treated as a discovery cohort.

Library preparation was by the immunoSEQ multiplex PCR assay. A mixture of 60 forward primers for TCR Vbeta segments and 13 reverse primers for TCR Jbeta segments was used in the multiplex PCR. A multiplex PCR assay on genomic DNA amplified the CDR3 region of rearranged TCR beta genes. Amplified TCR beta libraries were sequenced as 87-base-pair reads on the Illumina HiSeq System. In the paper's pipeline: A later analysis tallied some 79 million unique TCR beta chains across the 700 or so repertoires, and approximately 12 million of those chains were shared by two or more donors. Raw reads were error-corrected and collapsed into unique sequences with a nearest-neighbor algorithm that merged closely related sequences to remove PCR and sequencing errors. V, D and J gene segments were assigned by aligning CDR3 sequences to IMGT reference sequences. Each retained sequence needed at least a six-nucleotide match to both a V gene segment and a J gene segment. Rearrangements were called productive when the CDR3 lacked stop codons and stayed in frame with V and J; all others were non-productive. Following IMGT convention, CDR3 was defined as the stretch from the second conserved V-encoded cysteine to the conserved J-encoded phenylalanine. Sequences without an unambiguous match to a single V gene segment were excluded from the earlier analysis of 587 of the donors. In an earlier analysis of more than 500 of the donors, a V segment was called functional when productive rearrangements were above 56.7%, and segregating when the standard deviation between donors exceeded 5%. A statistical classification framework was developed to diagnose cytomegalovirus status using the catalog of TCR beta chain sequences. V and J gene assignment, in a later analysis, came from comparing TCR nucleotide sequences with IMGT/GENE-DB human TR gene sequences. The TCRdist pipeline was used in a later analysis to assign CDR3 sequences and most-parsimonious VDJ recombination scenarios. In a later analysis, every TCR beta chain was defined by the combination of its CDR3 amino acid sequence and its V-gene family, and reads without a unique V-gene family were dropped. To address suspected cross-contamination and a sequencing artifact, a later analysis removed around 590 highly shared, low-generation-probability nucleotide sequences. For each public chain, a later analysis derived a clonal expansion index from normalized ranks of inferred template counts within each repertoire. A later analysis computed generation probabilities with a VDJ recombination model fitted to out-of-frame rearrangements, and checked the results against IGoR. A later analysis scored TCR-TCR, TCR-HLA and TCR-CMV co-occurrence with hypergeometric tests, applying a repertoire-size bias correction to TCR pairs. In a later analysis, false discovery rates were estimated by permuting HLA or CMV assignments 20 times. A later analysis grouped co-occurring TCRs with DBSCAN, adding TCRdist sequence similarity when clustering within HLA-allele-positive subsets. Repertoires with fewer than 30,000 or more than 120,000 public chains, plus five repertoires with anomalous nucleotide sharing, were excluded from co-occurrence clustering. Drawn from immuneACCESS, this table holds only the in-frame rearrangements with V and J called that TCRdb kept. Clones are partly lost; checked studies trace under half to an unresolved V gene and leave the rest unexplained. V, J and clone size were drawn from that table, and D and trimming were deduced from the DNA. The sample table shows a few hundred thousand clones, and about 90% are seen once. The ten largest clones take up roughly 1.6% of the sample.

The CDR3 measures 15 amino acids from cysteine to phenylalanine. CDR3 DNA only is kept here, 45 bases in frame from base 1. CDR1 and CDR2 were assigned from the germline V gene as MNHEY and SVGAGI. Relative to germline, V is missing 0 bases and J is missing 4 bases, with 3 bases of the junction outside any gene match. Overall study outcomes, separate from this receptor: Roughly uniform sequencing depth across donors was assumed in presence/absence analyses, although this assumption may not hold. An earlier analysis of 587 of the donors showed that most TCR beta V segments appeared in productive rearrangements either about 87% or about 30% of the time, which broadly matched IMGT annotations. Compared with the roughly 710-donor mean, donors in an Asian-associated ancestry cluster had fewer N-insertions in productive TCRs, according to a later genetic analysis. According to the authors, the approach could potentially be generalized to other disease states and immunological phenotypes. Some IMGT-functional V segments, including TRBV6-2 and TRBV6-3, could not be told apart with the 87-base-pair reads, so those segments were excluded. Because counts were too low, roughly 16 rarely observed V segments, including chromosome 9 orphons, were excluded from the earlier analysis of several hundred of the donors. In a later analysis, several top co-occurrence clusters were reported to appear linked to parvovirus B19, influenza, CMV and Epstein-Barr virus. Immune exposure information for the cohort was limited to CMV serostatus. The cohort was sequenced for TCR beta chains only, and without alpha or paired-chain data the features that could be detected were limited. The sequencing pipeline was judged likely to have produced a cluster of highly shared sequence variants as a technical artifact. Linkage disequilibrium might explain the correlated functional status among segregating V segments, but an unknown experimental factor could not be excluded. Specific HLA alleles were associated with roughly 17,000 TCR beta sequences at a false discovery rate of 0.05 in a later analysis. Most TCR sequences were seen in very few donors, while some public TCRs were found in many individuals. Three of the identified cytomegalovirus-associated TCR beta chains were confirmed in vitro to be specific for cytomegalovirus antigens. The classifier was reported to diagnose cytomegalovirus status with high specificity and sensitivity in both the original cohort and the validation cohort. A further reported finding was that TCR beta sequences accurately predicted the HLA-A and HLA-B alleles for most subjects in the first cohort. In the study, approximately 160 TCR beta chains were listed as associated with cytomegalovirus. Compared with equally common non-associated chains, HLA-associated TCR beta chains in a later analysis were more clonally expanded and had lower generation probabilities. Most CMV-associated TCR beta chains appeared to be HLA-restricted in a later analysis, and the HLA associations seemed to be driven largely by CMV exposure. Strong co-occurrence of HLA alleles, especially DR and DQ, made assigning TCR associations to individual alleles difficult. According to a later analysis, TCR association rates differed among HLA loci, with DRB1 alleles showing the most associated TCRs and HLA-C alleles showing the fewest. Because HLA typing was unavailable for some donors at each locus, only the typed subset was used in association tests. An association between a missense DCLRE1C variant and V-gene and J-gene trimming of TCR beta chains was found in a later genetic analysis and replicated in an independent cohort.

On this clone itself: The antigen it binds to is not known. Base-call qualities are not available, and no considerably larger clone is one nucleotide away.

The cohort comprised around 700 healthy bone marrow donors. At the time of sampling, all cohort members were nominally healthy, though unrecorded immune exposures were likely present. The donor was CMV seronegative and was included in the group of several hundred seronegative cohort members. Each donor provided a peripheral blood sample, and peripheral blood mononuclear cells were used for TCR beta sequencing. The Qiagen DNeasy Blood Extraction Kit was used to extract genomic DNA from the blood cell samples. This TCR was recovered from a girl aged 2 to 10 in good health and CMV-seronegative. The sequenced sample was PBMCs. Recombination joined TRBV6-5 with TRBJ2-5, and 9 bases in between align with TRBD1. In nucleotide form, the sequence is TGTGCCAGCAGTTACTCGGGACAGGGAGGAGAGACCCAGTACTTC. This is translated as CASSYSGQGGETQYF.